A single sample is the source of the 31 T cell receptor beta chains below, sequenced in a study of cytomegalovirus exposure and HLA in healthy donors. The PCR used 60 Vbeta and 13 Jbeta primers. Here immunoSEQ multiplex PCR was the method, and the copy in TCRdb shows in-frame clones only, minus some. The repertoire holds about 160,000 clones, with 60% to 80% as singletons. Source material: PBMCs. The receptors derive from a man between 45 and 60 years old in good health and CMV-seropositive.

The chain employs TRBV9 and TRBJ2-7; 8 nucleotides match TRBD2. The CDR3 covers 19 residues. Trimming at V came to 0 bases and at J to 6 bases, leaving 20 bases not matched to a gene. Germline V gene sequence: CDR1 SGDLS, CDR2 YYNGEE. The CDR3 reads CASSVGPGSGASGGAEQYF. CDR3 bases: TGTGCCAGCAGCGTAGGGCCGGGTAGCGGGGCATCGGGAGGGGCCGAGCAGTACTTC.

This chain connects TRBV9 to TRBJ1-2; D not resolved. Trimming left V 4 bases short and J 7 bases short, with 14 bases between. This CDR3 comprises 13 residues. Germline-derived CDR1 and CDR2 are SGDLS and YYNGEE. The CDR3 DNA is TGTGCCAGCAGCTCCAGTGTCGGGGTTGGCTACACCTTC. This codes for CASSSSVGVGYTF.

This chain connects TRBV15 to TRBJ1-1; 7 bases are a match to TRBD1. J lost 3 bases, V lost 3 bases, and 7 bases had no gene match. This CDR3 region has 15 residues. Per the germline V gene, CDR1 is LNHNV and CDR2 is YYDKDF (reference sequence). In nucleotides, the CDR3 is TGTGCCACCAGCAGGGGGACAGCCTCGCACACTGAAGCTTTCTTT. This encodes CATSRGTASHTEAFF.

This sequence joins TRBV29-1 and TRBJ1-2; TRBD1 aligns across 10 bases. The CDR3 runs to 12 residues. Germline CDR1 SQVTM, CDR2 ANQGSEA. With 6 bases clipped from V and 7 bases from J, the junction kept 5 bases outside the gene matches. This CDR3 reads CSVKGQGFGYTF. The CDR3 DNA follows: TGCAGCGTGAAGGGACAGGGGTTTGGCTACACCTTC.

The rearrangement links TRBV2 to TRBJ2-1; D might be TRBD2 (6 bases). The germline CDR1 and CDR2 sequences are SNHLY and FYNNEI. The CDR3 loop spans 14 amino acids. Between the trimmed V and J ends, which lost 0 bases and 4 bases, there was a span of 7 bases. Here the CDR3 reads CASSEASGYNEQFF. Here the CDR3 DNA reads TGTGCCAGCAGTGAAGCGAGCGGGTACAATGAGCAGTTCTTC.

The chain couples TRBV27 to TRBJ2-1, with D possibly matching TRBD1 (5 bases). From germline, CDR1 is MNHEY and CDR2 SMNVEV (reference sequence). V was clipped by 5 bases and J by 5 bases, with 22 bases between them. The CDR3 has 17 residues. The CDR3 is CASSQRQSHLLHNEQFF. The CDR3 DNA reads as TGTGCCAGCAGTCAGCGACAGTCCCACCTTCTCCACAATGAGCAGTTCTTC.

Only a few counts were recorded for this clone. The gene calls are TRBV7-2 and TRBJ2-3; D perhaps matches TRBD1 (6 bases). The CDR3 spans 15 residues. Trimming shortened V by 1 base and J by 3 bases, and 11 bases separated the two germline ends. Germline CDR1 is SGHTA and CDR2 is FQGNSA. DNA of the CDR3: TGTGCCAGCAGCTTAGGGGGGACAAAAACAGATACGCAGTATTTT. This translates into CASSLGGTKTDTQYF.

This chain uses TRBV19 with TRBJ1-1; 9 positions match TRBD1. The CDR3 length is 12 residues. CDR1 LNHDA and CDR2 SQIVND come from the germline V gene (reference sequence). The CDR3 is CASGTGYTEAFF. In nucleotides, the CDR3 is TGTGCGTCCGGGACAGGGTACACTGAAGCTTTCTTT.

The chain employs TRBV5-5 and TRBJ2-1, with a weak D call TRBD1 (7 bases). Germline CDR1 reads SGHKS; CDR2 reads YYEKEE (reference sequence). V shed 6 bases and J shed 4 bases, with 20 bases lying between them. The CDR3 spans 16 residues. The CDR3 sequence is CASTPSRGAPYNEQFF. CDR3 DNA: TGTGCCAGCACCCCTAGCAGGGGGGCTCCGTACAATGAGCAGTTCTTC.

The rearrangement links TRBV9 to TRBJ2-7; 12 bases align to TRBD2. The V and J ends lost 0 bases and 2 bases, in that order; junction bases with no gene match: 3. Germline V gives CDR1 SGDLS, CDR2 YYNGEE. The CDR3 covers 16 residues. CDR3 residues: CASSVGLAGATYEQYF. CDR3 nucleotide sequence: TGTGCCAGCAGCGTAGGACTAGCGGGAGCAACCTACGAGCAGTACTTC.

CDR3 loop: CASSGQGLGNSYTF. The CDR3 bases are TGTGCCAGCAGTGGCCAGGGACTGGGGAATAGCTACACCTTC. This chain links TRBV6-5 with TRBJ1-2; possible D gene TRBD1, 5 bases. The CDR3 is made up of 14 amino acids. Germline V gene data show CDR1 as MNHEY and CDR2 as SVGAGI. V shed 5 bases and J shed 9 bases, with 19 bases lying between them.

This clone appeared once. The chain carries TRBV6-1 and TRBJ1-6; D uncertain. The CDR3 totals 18 residues. With 1 base removed from V and 1 base from J, the gap between germline ends came to 14 bases. Germline V CDR1 and CDR2: MNHNS, SASEGT. The chain's CDR3 is CASSEVAVGESYNSPLHF. In nucleotides, the CDR3 is TGTGCCAGCAGTGAAGTGGCGGTCGGAGAATCCTATAATTCACCCCTCCACTTT.

A few counts support this clone. The chain has TRBV10-3 and TRBJ2-5; 11 bases map to TRBD2. The CDR3 runs 15 residues. Germline V CDR1 and CDR2: ENHRY, SYGVKD. V lost 4 bases and J lost 4; bases outside the gene matches: 5. The CDR3 coding sequence is TGTGCCATCAGTGCATCTAGCGGGGGGCGAGAGACCCAGTACTTC. This translates into CAISASSGGRETQYF.

The gene calls are TRBV4-2 and TRBJ2-4, with D perhaps matching TRBD2 (5 bases). The ends were cut back, 4 bases at V and 3 bases at J, with 19 bases in the middle. CDR3 size: 17 residues. The V gene's germline CDR1 is LGHNA and CDR2 YNFKEQ. CDR3 amino acids: CASSLSVPPTGKNIQYF. CDR3 DNA sequence: TGTGCCAGCAGCCTTAGCGTTCCTCCAACGGGCAAAAACATTCAGTACTTC.

V usage is TRBV25-1 and J usage is TRBJ2-5; D not resolved. Germline V gives CDR1 MGHDK, CDR2 SYGVNS. Trimming left V 6 bases short and J 6 bases short, with 17 bases between. The CDR3 length is 14 residues. CDR3: CASSEPGTLKTQYF. CDR3 DNA sequence: TGTGCCAGCAGCGAACCAGGTACCCTCAAGACCCAGTACTTC.

DNA of the CDR3: TGTGCCAGCAGGTCGTCGCCGCTGTCCCTAACCTACGAGCAGTACTTC. Protein: CASRSSPLSLTYEQYF. This chain links TRBV7-9 with TRBJ2-5, with D unresolved. The J call may be faulty, since TRBJ2-7 better matches the DNA end. This CDR3 comprises 16 residues. Germline lookup yields CDR1 SEHNR and CDR2 FQNEAQ (reference sequence).

This clone was seen a handful of times. This chain joins TRBV7-9 and TRBJ2-1, with TRBD1 identical over 7 bases. The CDR3 length is 16 residues. The germline V gene has CDR1 SEHNR and CDR2 FQNEAQ (reference sequence). Trimming cost V 5 bases and J 0 bases; bases outside gene matches: 7. The CDR3 loop is CASSRRTGVSYNEQFF. Written as DNA, the CDR3 is TGTGCCAGCAGCCGCCGGACAGGAGTCTCCTACAATGAGCAGTTCTTC.

The sample holds one count of this clone. The chain carries TRBV28 and TRBJ1-1, with 9 bases fitting TRBD1. With 3 bases clipped from V and 0 bases from J, the junction kept 11 bases outside the gene matches. Germline V lookup: CDR1 MDHEN, CDR2 SYDVKM. The CDR3 is 18 amino acids. The CDR3 region has the DNA TGTGCCAGCAGTTTGAAGGGACAGGGTATGGGGTTGAACACTGAAGCTTTCTTT. Amino acid sequence: CASSLKGQGMGLNTEAFF. Full variable domain (outside the CDR3, taken from reference TRBV28 and TRBJ1-1): DVKVTQSSRYLVKRTGEKVFLECVQDMDHENMFWYRQDPGLGLRLIYFSYDVKMKEKGDIPEGYSVSREKKERFSLILESASTNQTSMYLCASSLKGQGMGLNTEAFFGQGTRLTVV.

V usage is TRBV5-1 and J usage is TRBJ2-7; the D gene is possibly TRBD2 (5 bases). The CDR3 extends over 14 amino acids. Germline V lookup: CDR1 SGHRS, CDR2 YFSETQ. The V end was cut by 0 bases, the J end by 6 bases, with 13 bases between. CDR3 residues: CASSLAASGGEQYF. CDR3 sequence (DNA): TGCGCCAGCAGCTTGGCCGCCAGCGGAGGCGAGCAGTACTTC.

The chain recombines TRBV7-9 with TRBJ1-1, with 10 positions matching TRBD1. The CDR3 is made up of 15 amino acids. Germline V gives CDR1 SEHNR, CDR2 FQNEAQ (reference sequence). After removal of 4 bases from V and 7 bases from J, the junction contained 9 bases not matched to a gene. CDR3 sequence reads: CASSSGTGVIGEAFF. The CDR3, as DNA: TGTGCCAGCAGCTCTGGGACAGGGGTAATCGGTGAAGCTTTCTTT.

This chain's CDR3 is CASSSYQGASLGEQFF. CDR3 nucleotides: TGTGCCAGCAGCTCGTACCAGGGGGCGTCTTTGGGTGAGCAGTTCTTC. The chain links TRBV7-6 to TRBJ2-1; 8 bases align to TRBD1. Trimming cost V 4 bases and J 9 bases; bases outside gene matches: 14. From germline, CDR1 is SGHVS and CDR2 FNYEAQ. The CDR3 runs to 16 residues. The full variable domain, in which reference TRBV7-6 and TRBJ2-1 provide the parts outside the CDR3, is GAGVSQSPRYKVTKRGQDVALRCDPISGHVSLYWYRQALGQGPEFLTYFNYEAQQDKSGLPNDRFSAERPEGSISTLTIQRTEQRDSAMYRCASSSYQGASLGEQFFGPGTRLTVL.

The rearrangement joins TRBV5-4 to TRBJ2-2; 9 nucleotides align to TRBD1. Germline V CDR1 and CDR2: SGHNT, YYREEE (reference sequence). The trim removed 5 bases at V and 4 bases at J, leaving 9 bases unmatched. The CDR3 spans 16 residues. In DNA form, the CDR3 reads TGTGCCAGCAGTCCCGCGGGACAGGGCTTCACCGGGGAGCTGTTTTTT. Translating it yields CASSPAGQGFTGELFF.

The genes are TRBV7-9 and TRBJ1-4; D is unresolved. CDR3 size: 12 residues. V lost 2 bases and J lost 6, with 4 bases in between. The V gene's germline CDR1 is SEHNR and CDR2 FQNEAQ (reference sequence). The DNA for the CDR3 is TGTGCCAGCAGCTTATATGATGAAAAACTGTTTTTT. This sequence encodes CASSLYDEKLFF. The whole variable domain, filled in from reference TRBV7-9 and TRBJ1-4, reads DTGVSQNPRHKITKRGQNVTFRCDPISEHNRLYWYRQTLGQGPEFLTYFQNEAQLEKSRLLSDRFSAERPKGSFSTLEIQRTEQGDSAMYLCASSLYDEKLFFGSGTQLSVL.

The CDR3 region has the DNA TGTGCCAGCAGTCCCGGACAAAGTTATAACACTGAAGCTTTCTTT. Translating gives CASSPGQSYNTEAFF. The chain uses TRBV6-6 and TRBJ1-1, with a weak D call TRBD1 (5 bases). Germline V gene data show CDR1 as MNHNY and CDR2 as SVGAGI (reference sequence). The CDR3 covers 15 residues. Trimming stripped 5 bases from V and 2 bases from J, with 15 bases between.

The V call is TRBV10-3, the J call TRBJ2-3, with 10 bases that match TRBD2. The CDR3 spans 15 residues. The germline V gene has CDR1 ENHRY and CDR2 SYGVKD. The junction had 0 bases not matched to a gene; V was cut back by 3 bases and J by 0 bases. CDR3 nucleotide sequence: TGTGCCATCAGTGAAGCGGGGGGGAGCACAGATACGCAGTATTTT. It encodes CAISEAGGSTDTQYF.

The chain is built from TRBV27 and TRBJ2-5; 9 nucleotides line up with TRBD1. TRBJ2-7 explains the end of the DNA better; the J call may be wrong. Germline V CDR1 and CDR2: MNHEY, SMNVEV (reference sequence). The CDR3 runs to 15 residues. The CDR3 region has the DNA TGTGCCAGCAGTTTGCCACAGGGGGCTGGGTACGAGCAGTACTTC. Its protein product is CASSLPQGAGYEQYF.

This clone was seen only once. This chain joins TRBV28 and TRBJ2-7; maybe TRBD1 (5 bases). The V end lost 7 bases, the J end lost 6 bases, and 13 bases lay between the germline ends. The germline V gene encodes CDR1 MDHEN and CDR2 SYDVKM. This CDR3 region has 12 residues. The CDR3 DNA reads as TGTGCCAGCATAGGGGCAGCGACCGAGCAGTACTTC. Translation gives CASIGAATEQYF.

This clone was found once. The rearrangement uses TRBV7-9 and TRBJ2-5; possibly TRBD2 for D (6 bases). Germline V gene sequence: CDR1 SEHNR, CDR2 FQNEAQ (reference sequence). The CDR3 runs 13 residues. V lost 4 bases and J 9 bases, leaving 15 bases between the germline ends. CDR3 amino acids: CASSSGAAQAQYF. The CDR3 region has the DNA TGTGCCAGCAGCTCGGGAGCCGCCCAGGCCCAGTACTTC.

The rearrangement links TRBV10-3 to TRBJ1-2; weak D call: TRBD1 (5 bases). The germline V gene has CDR1 ENHRY and CDR2 SYGVKD. This CDR3 contains 13 residues. V lost 6 bases, J lost 11 bases, and 19 bases lay in between. CDR3: CAISVPRAGGYTF. The CDR3 DNA is TGTGCCATCAGCGTACCCAGGGCAGGAGGGTACACCTTC.

The chain uses TRBV29-1 and TRBJ2-5; 7 positions agree with TRBD2. Gene TRBJ2-7 matches the end of the DNA better, so the J call may be wrong. The CDR3 extends over 14 amino acids. The germline V gene has CDR1 SQVTM and CDR2 ANQGSEA. The CDR3 is CSVEEAGGGYEQYF. DNA for the CDR3: TGCAGCGTTGAAGAGGCTGGGGGGGGCTACGAGCAGTACTTC.

This chain connects TRBV30 to TRBJ1-1, with D perhaps matching TRBD1 (6 bases). Per the germline V gene, CDR1 is GTSNPN and CDR2 is SVGIG (reference sequence). V was trimmed by 4 bases and J by 3 bases, leaving 18 bases between them. This CDR3 comprises 15 residues. The CDR3 here is CAWTIFGGAYTEAFF. The CDR3 DNA sequence: TGTGCCTGGACGATTTTTGGGGGCGCGTACACTGAAGCTTTCTTT.